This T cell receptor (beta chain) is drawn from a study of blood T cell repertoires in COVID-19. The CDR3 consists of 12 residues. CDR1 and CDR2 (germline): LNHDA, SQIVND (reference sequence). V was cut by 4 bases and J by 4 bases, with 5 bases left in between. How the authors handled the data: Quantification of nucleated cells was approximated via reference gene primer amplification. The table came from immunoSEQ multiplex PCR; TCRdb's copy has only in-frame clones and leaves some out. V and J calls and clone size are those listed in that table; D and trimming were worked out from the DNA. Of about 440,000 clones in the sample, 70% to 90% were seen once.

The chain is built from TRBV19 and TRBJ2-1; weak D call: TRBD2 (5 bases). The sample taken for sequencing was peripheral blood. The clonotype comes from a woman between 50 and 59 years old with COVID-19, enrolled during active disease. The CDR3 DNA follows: TGTGCCAGTAGTACGGGGTACAATGAGCAGTTCTTC. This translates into CASSTGYNEQFF.